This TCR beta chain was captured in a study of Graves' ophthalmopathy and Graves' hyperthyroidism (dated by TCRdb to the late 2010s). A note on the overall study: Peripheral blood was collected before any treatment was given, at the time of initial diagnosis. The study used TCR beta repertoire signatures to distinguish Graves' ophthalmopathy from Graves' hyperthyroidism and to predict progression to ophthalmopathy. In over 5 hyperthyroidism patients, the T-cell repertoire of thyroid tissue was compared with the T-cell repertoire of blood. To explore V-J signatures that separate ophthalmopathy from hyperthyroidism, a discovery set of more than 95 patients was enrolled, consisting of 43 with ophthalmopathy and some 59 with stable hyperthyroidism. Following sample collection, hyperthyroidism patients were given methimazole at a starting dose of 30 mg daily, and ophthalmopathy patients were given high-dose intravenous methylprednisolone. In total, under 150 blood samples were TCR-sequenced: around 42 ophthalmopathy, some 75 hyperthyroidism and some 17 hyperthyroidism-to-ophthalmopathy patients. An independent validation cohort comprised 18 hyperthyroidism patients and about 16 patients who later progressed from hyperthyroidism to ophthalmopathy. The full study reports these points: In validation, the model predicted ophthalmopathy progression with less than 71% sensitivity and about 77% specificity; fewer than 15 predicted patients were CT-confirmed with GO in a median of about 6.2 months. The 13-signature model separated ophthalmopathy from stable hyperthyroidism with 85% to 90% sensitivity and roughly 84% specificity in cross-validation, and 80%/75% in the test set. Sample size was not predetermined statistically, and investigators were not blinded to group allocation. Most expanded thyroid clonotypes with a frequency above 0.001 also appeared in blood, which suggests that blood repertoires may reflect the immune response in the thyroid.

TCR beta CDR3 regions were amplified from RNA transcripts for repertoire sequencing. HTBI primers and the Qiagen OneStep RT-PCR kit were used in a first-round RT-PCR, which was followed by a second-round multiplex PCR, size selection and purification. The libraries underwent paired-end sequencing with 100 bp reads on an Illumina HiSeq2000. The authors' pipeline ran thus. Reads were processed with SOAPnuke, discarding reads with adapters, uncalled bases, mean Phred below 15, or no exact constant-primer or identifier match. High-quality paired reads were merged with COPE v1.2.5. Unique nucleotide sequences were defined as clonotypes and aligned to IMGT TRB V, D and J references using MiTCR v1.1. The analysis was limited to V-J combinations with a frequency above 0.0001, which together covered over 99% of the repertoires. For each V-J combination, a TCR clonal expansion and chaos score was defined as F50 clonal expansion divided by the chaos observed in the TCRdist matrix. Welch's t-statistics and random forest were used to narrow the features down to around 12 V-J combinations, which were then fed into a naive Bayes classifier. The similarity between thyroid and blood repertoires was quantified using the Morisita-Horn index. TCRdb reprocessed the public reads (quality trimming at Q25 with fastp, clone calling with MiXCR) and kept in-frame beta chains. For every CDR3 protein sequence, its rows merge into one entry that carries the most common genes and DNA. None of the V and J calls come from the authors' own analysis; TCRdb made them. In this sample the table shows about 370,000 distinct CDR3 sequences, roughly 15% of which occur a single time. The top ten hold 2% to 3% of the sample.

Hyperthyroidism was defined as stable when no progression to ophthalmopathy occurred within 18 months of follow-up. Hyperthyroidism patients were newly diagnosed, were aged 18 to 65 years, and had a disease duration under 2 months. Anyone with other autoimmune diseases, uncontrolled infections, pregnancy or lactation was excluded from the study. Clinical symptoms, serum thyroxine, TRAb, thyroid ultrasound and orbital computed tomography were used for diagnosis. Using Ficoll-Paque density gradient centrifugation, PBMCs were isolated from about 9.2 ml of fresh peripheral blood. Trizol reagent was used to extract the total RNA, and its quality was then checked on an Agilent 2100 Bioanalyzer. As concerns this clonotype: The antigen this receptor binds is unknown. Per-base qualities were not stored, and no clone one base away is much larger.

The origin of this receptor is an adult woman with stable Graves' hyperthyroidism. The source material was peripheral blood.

This receptor carries the CDR3 CASSLEGAGGAYEQYF. The DNA sequence reads TGCGCCAGCAGCTTGGAAGGGGCGGGAGGGGCCTACGAGCAGTACTTC. The chain joins TRBV5-1 to TRBJ2-7; 9 central nucleotides agree with TRBD2. Looking up the germline V gene yields CDR1 SGHRS and CDR2 YFSETQ. Measured from the cysteine to the phenylalanine, the CDR3 is 16 residues long. Only the CDR3 DNA is retained, 48 bases long and in frame from the first base. V loses 0 bases at its end and J loses 2 bases; junction bases beyond the gene matches: 6.